The present TCR beta chain was sequenced within a study of prognosis after radiotherapy for stage I lung cancer. Starting from genomic DNA, TCR beta CDR3 was amplified through two-round multiplex PCR. Gene-specific TRBV and TRBJ primers were used in PCR round one. Each CDR3 protein is one row after TCRdb ran MiXCR on the multiplex PCR reads. The profile covers under 55,000 distinct CDR3 sequences, with around a third appearing a single time and about a tenth taken by the ten largest. Germline lookup yields CDR1 MNHEY and CDR2 SVGAGI. Trimming pared 4 bases from V and 10 bases from J, leaving 19 bases between. The CDR3 runs 14 residues. With respect to this clonotype: A far larger clone is a single base away, which makes a read error likely.

J is TRBJ1-2 and V is TRBV6-5; D not resolved. The input for sequencing was PBMCs, taken before or after stereotactic body radiation therapy (not recorded which). The clonotype comes from a donor aged 50 or older with non-small cell lung cancer. Here the CDR3 DNA reads TGTGCCAGCAGTTCCCCGGGCCTAGGATTAACCTACACCTTC. Translated: CASSSPGLGLTYTF.